Below are 5 T cell receptor beta chains sequenced from a single sample in a study of blood T cell repertoires in COVID-19. The method was immunoSEQ multiplex PCR; TCRdb's version includes in-frame clones alone and lacks a portion of them. The sample holds more than 300,000 clones, around 92% seen once. The sequencing input was peripheral blood. All receptors derive from a young man who had recovered from COVID-19.

The chain recombines TRBV3-1 (or the pseudogene TRBV3-2) with TRBJ1-5; D not resolved. Per germline, CDR1 LGHDT and CDR2 YNNKEL (reference sequence). CDR3 length: 14 amino acids. Trimming removed 0 bases from V and 4 bases from J, with 7 bases in between. CDR3 residues: CASSQDLGNQPQHF. The DNA for the CDR3 is TGTGCCAGCAGCCAAGACCTAGGAAATCAGCCCCAGCATTTT.

The rearrangement links TRBV4-3 to TRBJ2-1; D is uncertain. V was cut by 0 bases and J by 3 bases, with 9 bases left in between. Germline assignment: CDR1 LGHNA and CDR2 YSLEER. The CDR3 loop spans 15 amino acids. The CDR3: CASSQDRQVYNEQFF. As DNA, the CDR3 is TGCGCCAGCAGCCAAGATCGCCAGGTCTACAATGAGCAGTTCTTC.

The chain employs TRBV3-1 (or the pseudogene TRBV3-2) and TRBJ2-7; the D gene is possibly TRBD1 (6 bases). With 3 bases removed from V and 0 bases from J, the gap between germline ends came to 15 bases. Per germline, CDR1 LGHDT and CDR2 YNNKEL (reference sequence). This CDR3 spans 16 amino acids. As DNA, the CDR3 is TGTGCCAGCAGCCAGGGGGCAGGGGCGAGCTCCTACGAGCAGTACTTC. Translating it yields CASSQGAGASSYEQYF.

CDR3 sequence reads: CASSRTELYDGEQFF. The CDR3 DNA reads TGTGCCAGCAGCCGGACAGAACTCTATGACGGGGAGCAGTTCTTC. The V gene is TRBV13, the J gene TRBJ2-1; possible D gene TRBD1, 6 bases. The germline V and J ends were trimmed by 5 bases and 10 bases, with 21 bases remaining between them. This CDR3 contains 15 residues. Germline V CDR1 and CDR2: PRHDT, FYEKMQ (reference sequence).

DNA of the CDR3: TGTGCCAGCAGTTACGGGGTCGGGAGGGCGAACACCGGGGAGCTGTTTTTT. Its protein is CASSYGVGRANTGELFF. The chain joins TRBV6-2 or TRBV6-3 to TRBJ2-2; 8 nucleotides match TRBD2. The CDR3 loop spans 17 amino acids. Losses at the gene ends were 2 bases for V and 0 bases for J; bases not matched to a gene: 5. Germline CDR1 MNHEY, CDR2 SVGEGT.